The rows below give T cell receptor beta chains drawn from one sample of a study of blood T cell repertoires in COVID-19. Here immunoSEQ multiplex PCR was the method, and the copy in TCRdb shows in-frame clones only, minus some. The sample carries roughly 130,000 clones, around 77% recorded once. Material for sequencing was peripheral blood. The receptors shown here come from a man in his 60s with active or convalescent COVID-19. CDR3s include the opening cysteine and the closing phenylalanine or tryptophan. D genes are given only for firm matches. Size tells how often a clone was seen (once, few, many) or the class of an expanded clone, and some rows leave it out.

size,V,D,J,DNA,CDR3
NA,TRBV5-1,NA,TRBJ1-2,TGCGCCAGCAGCTTGGGCCCCCTCGGGGGCTACACCTTC,CASSLGPLGGYTF
NA,TRBV30,TRBD1,TRBJ2-5,TGTGCCTGGAGTGTACGAGTAGGGACAGGGCAAACTCAAGAGACCCAGTACTTC,CAWSVRVGTGQTQETQYF
NA,TRBV4-3,TRBD2,TRBJ2-7,TGCGCCAGCAGCCTCGGGACTAGCGGGGCCGACGAGCAGTACTTC,CASSLGTSGADEQYF
NA,TRBV5-4,NA,TRBJ2-2,TGTGCCAGCAGCCTGCGTAAGGAGAGCACCGGGGAGCTGTTTTTT,CASSLRKESTGELFF
NA,TRBV29-1,NA,TRBJ1-1,TGCAGCGTTGAACGAGGGAGCAACACTGAAGCTTTCTTT,CSVERGSNTEAFF
NA,TRBV15,TRBD1,TRBJ2-7,TGTGCCACCTACACCCCGACAGGGGGCGAGCAGTACTTC,CATYTPTGGEQYF
NA,TRBV6-5,NA,TRBJ1-2,TGTGCCAGCAGTTATATGGAGGACTTTAACTATGGCTACACCTTC,CASSYMEDFNYGYTF
NA,TRBV2,NA,TRBJ1-3,TGTGCCAGCAGTGATGACGGGGGATGGTCTGGAAACACCATATATTTT,CASSDDGGWSGNTIYF
NA,TRBV24-1,TRBD2,TRBJ2-1,TGTGCCACCAGTGATACTAGCGGGAGAACGAATGAGCAGTTCTTC,CATSDTSGRTNEQFF
NA,TRBV11-3,NA,TRBJ1-1,TGTGCCAGCAGCTTACAGGGCCTGAACACTGAAGCTTTCTTT,CASSLQGLNTEAFF
once,TRBV29-1,TRBD1,TRBJ1-2,TGCAGCGTTGATGGGACAGACCCCACGGGTGGCTACACCTTC,CSVDGTDPTGGYTF
NA,TRBV19,TRBD1,TRBJ2-7,TGTGCCAGTAGTATGGGACAGGGGATCGGGTCCTACGAGCAGTACTTC,CASSMGQGIGSYEQYF
few,TRBV7-9,TRBD2,TRBJ2-7,TGTGCCAGCAGCCCCCTCCGCGGTGGAGCGGGGGGGTACGAGCAGTACTTC,CASSPLRGGAGGYEQYF
NA,TRBV10-3,NA,TRBJ2-7,TGTGCCATCAGTGAGGTCCAACAGGGCGACTACGAGCAGTACTTC,CAISEVQQGDYEQYF
NA,TRBV6-6,TRBD1,TRBJ2-2,TGTGCCAGCAGTCCTGGGACAGGAAACACCGGGGAGCTGTTTTTT,CASSPGTGNTGELFF
NA,TRBV5-5,NA,TRBJ1-5,TGTGCCAGCAGCTTGGGAGTGGGCGTAAATCAGCCCCAGCATTTT,CASSLGVGVNQPQHF
NA,TRBV4-3,NA,TRBJ1-2,TGCGCCAGCAGCCTAAATATGGAGTCTGGCTACACCTTC,CASSLNMESGYTF
NA,TRBV19,TRBD1,TRBJ1-1,TGTGCCAGTAGTGCAACCGGGACAGCGAACACTGAAGCTTTCTTT,CASSATGTANTEAFF
NA,TRBV2,TRBD2,TRBJ2-2,TGTGCCAGCAGTGAGACTAGCCCCGGGGAGCTGTTTTTT,CASSETSPGELFF
once,TRBV3-1/TRBV3-2,TRBD1,TRBJ2-5,TGTGCCAGCACCCGTGGACAGGGGAGGAAGACCCAGTACTTC,CASTRGQGRKTQYF
NA,TRBV5-1,NA,TRBJ1-1,TGCGCCAGCAGCTTGGGAGGGCCTGACACTGAAGCTTTCTTT,CASSLGGPDTEAFF
NA,TRBV11-1,TRBD1,TRBJ2-7,TGTGCCAGCAGCTCTACAGGGGGAGGTTACGAGCAGTACTTC,CASSSTGGGYEQYF
NA,TRBV18,NA,TRBJ1-1,TGTGCCAGCTCACCAGCCGGGGGAGATGCTTTCTTT,CASSPAGGDAFF
once,TRBV7-2,NA,TRBJ2-3,TGTGCCAGCAGCCCGGGAAGCCGCACAGATACGCAGTATTTT,CASSPGSRTDTQYF
NA,TRBV7-8,TRBD1,TRBJ2-1,TGTGCCAGCAGCGGAGATTCCGGGACAGGGGGTGGTCGGCTCTACAATGAGCAGTTCTTC,CASSGDSGTGGGRLYNEQFF
NA,TRBV27,NA,TRBJ2-7,TGTGCCAGCAGTTTATTTCGGGGCTACGAGCAGTACTTC,CASSLFRGYEQYF
NA,TRBV20-1,TRBD2,TRBJ2-7,TGCAGTGCTAGTTATACTAGCGGGAGTTCCATCCACGAGCAGTATTTC,CSASYTSGSSIHEQYF